These T cell receptor beta chains were read from a single sample in a study of naive and memory T cell subsets. TCRdb re-called the UMI-ligation and nested PCR reads with MiXCR, one entry per CDR3 protein. The sample holds 14,000 or so distinct CDR3 sequences, approximately 4.7% seen once. The sample was skin, taken from a tuberculin skin test site. These receptor sequences come from an adult in good health. Both conserved end residues are part of each CDR3. The order of the fields is J gene, clone size, V gene, D gene, CDR3 DNA, CDR3 protein. D genes are given only for firm matches. The size of a clone is reported for some rows only, either as once, few or many, or as a class for expanded clones.

J: TRBJ2-7; size: medium-sized; V: TRBV6-2/TRBV6-3; D: TRBD1; DNA: TGTGCCAGCAGTTGGGACAGGGTCTCCTACGAGCAGTACTTC; CDR3: CASSWDRVSYEQYF
J: TRBJ1-6; size: many; V: TRBV28; D: NA; DNA: TGTGCCAGCAGCCTCGCTGTTCAGGGTTCCCTCCACTTT; CDR3: CASSLAVQGSLHF
J: TRBJ2-5; size: NA; V: TRBV5-1; D: NA; DNA: TGCGCCAGCAGCCCGCGACATGGGGAGACCCAGTACTTC; CDR3: CASSPRHGETQYF
J: TRBJ2-7; size: many; V: TRBV19; D: TRBD2; DNA: TGTGCCACTGCGGGAATTGAGCGGGGGCACTACGAGCAGTACTTC; CDR3: CATAGIERGHYEQYF
J: TRBJ2-7; size: many; V: TRBV5-4; D: NA; DNA: TGTGCCAGCAGCTTCTTCGGGGTAACCTACGAGCAGTACTTC; CDR3: CASSFFGVTYEQYF
J: TRBJ2-1; size: few; V: TRBV19; D: NA; DNA: TGTGCCAGTAGTATATGGCGGGGCACGGCGAATGAGCAGTTCTTC; CDR3: CASSIWRGTANEQFF
J: TRBJ1-1; size: many; V: TRBV7-3; D: NA; DNA: TGTGCCAGCAGCTCTGGCGGGGAAGCTTTCTTT; CDR3: CASSSGGEAFF
J: TRBJ1-1; size: NA; V: TRBV18; D: NA; DNA: TGTGCCAGCTCACCGTCCGTAAGTGAAGCTTTCTTT; CDR3: CASSPSVSEAFF
J: TRBJ2-6; size: medium-sized; V: TRBV5-5; D: TRBD1; DNA: TGTGCCAGCAGCGTGACAGGGGGCACGGGGGCCAACGTCCTGACTTTC; CDR3: CASSVTGGTGANVLTF
J: TRBJ2-1; size: many; V: TRBV15; D: TRBD2; DNA: TGTGCCACCAGCAGCGTAACTAGCGGGGGCTTTAATGAGCAGTTCTTC; CDR3: CATSSVTSGGFNEQFF
J: TRBJ2-1; size: many; V: TRBV12-3/TRBV12-4; D: TRBD1; DNA: TGTGCCAGCAGTTTATTCCAGGGGGCGGGAAATGAGCAGTTCTTC; CDR3: CASSLFQGAGNEQFF
J: TRBJ2-5; size: medium-sized; V: TRBV29-1; D: NA; DNA: TGCAGCGCAGGGACCGCGAGAGGTACCCAGTACTTC; CDR3: CSAGTARGTQYF
J: TRBJ2-2; size: many; V: TRBV18; D: NA; DNA: TGTGCCAGCTCACCGTTTCCGACCGGGACCTCGAACACCGGGGAGCTGTTTTTT; CDR3: CASSPFPTGTSNTGELFF
J: TRBJ2-3; size: many; V: TRBV10-3; D: NA; DNA: TGTGCCATCAGTGTGATGGAGGGTACGCAGTATTTT; CDR3: CAISVMEGTQYF
J: TRBJ2-7; size: NA; V: TRBV29-1; D: NA; DNA: TGCAGCGTAAGCTCAGGGGCCGAGCAGTACTTC; CDR3: CSVSSGAEQYF
J: TRBJ2-1; size: many; V: TRBV29-1; D: NA; DNA: TGCAGCGTTGAAGACTGGACCGTTCGGCAGTTCTTC; CDR3: CSVEDWTVRQFF
J: TRBJ2-3; size: many; V: TRBV28; D: TRBD2; DNA: TGTGCCAGCAGTTCCCGTAGCGGGGGGGACACAGATACGCAGTATTTT; CDR3: CASSSRSGGDTDTQYF
J: TRBJ1-5; size: many; V: TRBV6-2/TRBV6-3; D: NA; DNA: TGTGCCAGCAGTTCGGACAGTTATCAGCCCCAGCATTTT; CDR3: CASSSDSYQPQHF
J: TRBJ1-3; size: NA; V: TRBV6-5; D: NA; DNA: TGTGCCAGCAGTTTCCGACAGCGCGGGAACACCATATATTTT; CDR3: CASSFRQRGNTIYF
J: TRBJ1-2; size: few; V: TRBV20-1; D: NA; DNA: TGCAGTGCTAGTCTCGGACAGAGCTATGGCTACACCTTC; CDR3: CSASLGQSYGYTF
J: TRBJ1-6; size: NA; V: TRBV7-9; D: NA; DNA: TGTGCCAGCAGCTTAGGATCACAGTGTAATTCACCCCTCCACTTT; CDR3: CASSLGSQCNSPLHF
J: TRBJ1-2; size: many; V: TRBV5-1; D: NA; DNA: TGCGCCAGCAGTGAACAGCCAGCTAACTATGGCTACACCTTC; CDR3: CASSEQPANYGYTF
J: TRBJ2-1; size: many; V: TRBV28; D: TRBD1; DNA: TGTGCCAGCAGGCCCAGAAGACAGGGGGGAGAGCAGTTCTTC; CDR3: CASRPRRQGGEQFF
J: TRBJ2-5; size: many; V: TRBV7-2; D: TRBD2; DNA: TGTGCCAGCAGCTTAGGGGCTAGCGGACCCGTCTCCCAGTACTTC; CDR3: CASSLGASGPVSQYF
J: TRBJ1-1; size: medium-sized; V: TRBV6-2/TRBV6-3; D: TRBD1; DNA: TGTGCCAGCAGTTCTGCCGGGACAGGGGCCAACACTGAAGCTTTCTTT; CDR3: CASSSAGTGANTEAFF